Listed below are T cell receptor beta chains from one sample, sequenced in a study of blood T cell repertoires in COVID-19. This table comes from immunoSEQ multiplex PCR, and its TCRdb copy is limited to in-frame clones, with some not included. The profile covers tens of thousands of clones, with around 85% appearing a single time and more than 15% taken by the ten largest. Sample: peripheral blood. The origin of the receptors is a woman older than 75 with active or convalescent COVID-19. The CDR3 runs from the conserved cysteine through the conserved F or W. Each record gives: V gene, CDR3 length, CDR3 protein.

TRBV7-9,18,CASSLPRAPLGSNQPQHF
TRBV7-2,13,CASSLTAFETQYF
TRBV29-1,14,CSVHLTRETGELFF
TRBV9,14,CASSVAGSPYEQYF
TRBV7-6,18,CASSLVPSGGAGGETQYF
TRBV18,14,CASSPPDGGRGYTF
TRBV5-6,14,CASSLQGQYYGYTF
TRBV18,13,CASSLQGIYGYTF
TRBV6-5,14,CASSQRQGWQPQHF
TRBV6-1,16,CASSVLGQGHPYEQYF
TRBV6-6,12,CASSPWGFPRHF
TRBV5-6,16,CASSLLAGGPPNEQFF
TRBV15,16,CATSRAGTSGYNEQFF
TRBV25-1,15,CASSEYAGGGETQYF
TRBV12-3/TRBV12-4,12,CASSRWGAEAFF
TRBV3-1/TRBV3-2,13,CASRQSMNTEAFF
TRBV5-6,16,CASSLRTSGRTDTQYF
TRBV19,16,CASSIAGGGSGNTIYF
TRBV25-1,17,CASSPRTSGGASDEQFF
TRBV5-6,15,CASSRLGGRVNEQFF
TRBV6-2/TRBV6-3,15,CASSLTGGPQETQYF
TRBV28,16,CASSLGFRTSGYTQYF
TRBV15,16,CATSRSPGLASYEQYF
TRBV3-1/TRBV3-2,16,CASSQDLVGGVYTQYF
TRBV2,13,CASLWELGNEQFF
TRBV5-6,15,CASSGTGGRGETQYF
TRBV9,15,CASSPFPGPSDEQFF